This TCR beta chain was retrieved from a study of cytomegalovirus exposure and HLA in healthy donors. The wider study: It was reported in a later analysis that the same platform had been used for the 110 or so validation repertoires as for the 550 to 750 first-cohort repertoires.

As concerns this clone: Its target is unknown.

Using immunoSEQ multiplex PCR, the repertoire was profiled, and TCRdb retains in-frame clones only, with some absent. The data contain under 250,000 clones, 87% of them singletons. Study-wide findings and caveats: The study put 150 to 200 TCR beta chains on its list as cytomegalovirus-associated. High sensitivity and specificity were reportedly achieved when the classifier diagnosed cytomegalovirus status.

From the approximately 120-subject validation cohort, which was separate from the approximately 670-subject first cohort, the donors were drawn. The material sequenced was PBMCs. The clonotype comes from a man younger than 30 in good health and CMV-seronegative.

The DNA for the CDR3 is TGTGCCAGCAGCGTAGCTATTAGCGGAACAACCGGGGAGCTGTTTTTT. Encoded protein: CASSVAISGTTGELFF. The rearrangement joins TRBV9 to TRBJ2-2, with D perhaps TRBD2 (6 bases). V lost 0 bases to trimming and J lost 5 bases, with 14 bases between them. Germline V gene data show CDR1 as SGDLS and CDR2 as YYNGEE. This CDR3 contains 16 residues.